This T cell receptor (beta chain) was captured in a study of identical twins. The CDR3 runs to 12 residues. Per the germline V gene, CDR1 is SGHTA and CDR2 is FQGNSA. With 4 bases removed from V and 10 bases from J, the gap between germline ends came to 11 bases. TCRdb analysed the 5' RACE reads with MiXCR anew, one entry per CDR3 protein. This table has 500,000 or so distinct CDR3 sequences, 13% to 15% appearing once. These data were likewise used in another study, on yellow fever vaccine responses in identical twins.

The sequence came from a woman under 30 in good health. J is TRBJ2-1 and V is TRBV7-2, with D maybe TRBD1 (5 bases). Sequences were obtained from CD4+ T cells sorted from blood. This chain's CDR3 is CASSYRQKEQFF. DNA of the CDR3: TGTGCCAGCAGCTATCGACAGAAAGAGCAGTTCTTC.